One sample yielded the 21 T cell receptor beta chains listed below, sequenced in a study of CXCR3-negative and CXCR3-positive naive CD8 T cells. Libraries were UMI-labeled 5' RACE TRB cDNA. TCRdb reprocessed the 5' RACE reads and stores each CDR3 protein as one record, lacking DNA. This sample's table has tens of thousands of distinct CDR3 sequences. Material: naive CXCR3- CD8+ T cells from blood. The subset: CD45RO-CCR7+CD27+CD95- naive CD8+ T cells lacking CXCR3 (TNR3-). Every receptor here comes from a human donor in good health. Some clones in this sample may be carry-over from other donors' samples.

This chain links TRBV28 with TRBJ2-7; the TCRdb D gene call, TRBD1, has no DNA to confirm it. There are 16 residues in the CDR3. Germline V gives CDR1 MDHEN, CDR2 SYDVKM. CDR3 sequence reads: CASTIPRPTGPYEQYF.

CDR3 sequence: CASSPAGRRMNTEAFF. The V gene is TRBV5-4, the J gene TRBJ1-1. CDR3 length equals 16 residues. Germline assignment: CDR1 SGHNT and CDR2 YYREEE (reference sequence). The entire variable domain, with the rest obtained from reference TRBV5-4 and TRBJ1-1, is as follows: ETGVTQSPTHLIKTRGQQVTLRCSSQSGHNTVSWYQQALGQGPQFIFQYYREEENGRGNFPPRFSGLQFPNYSSELNVNALELDDSALYLCASSPAGRRMNTEAFFGQGTRLTVV.

This chain uses TRBV7-6 with TRBJ2-1; TCRdb's assignment of TRBD2 cannot be checked, as there is no DNA. The CDR3 consists of 17 residues. CDR1 and CDR2 (germline): SGHVS, FNYEAQ. The CDR3 region is CASSLRRGLSVMNEQFF.

The chain has TRBV11-3 and TRBJ2-7; checking the TCRdb D call of TRBD2 is not possible without DNA. Germline V lookup: CDR1 SGHNT, CDR2 YENEEA. The CDR3 has 16 amino acids. The CDR3 here is CASSPEEGPGDYEQYF.

The chain couples TRBV28 to TRBJ2-7. Germline loops: CDR1 MDHEN, CDR2 SYDVKM. The CDR3 sequence is 13 residues long. The CDR3 reads CATAIGSSYEQYF. Supplemented by reference TRBV28 and TRBJ2-7, the full variable domain reads DVKVTQSSRYLVKRTGEKVFLECVQDMDHENMFWYRQDPGLGLRLIYFSYDVKMKEKGDIPEGYSVSREKKERFSLILESASTNQTSMYLCATAIGSSYEQYFGPGTRLTVT.

This chain connects TRBV12-3 or TRBV12-4 to TRBJ2-1; TCRdb gives TRBD1 as the D gene, but with no DNA this cannot be confirmed. The CDR3 loop spans 14 amino acids. The CDR3 protein is CAITGTRPTNEQFF.

CDR3 in amino acids: CASSLGSGEPIEQYF. V usage is TRBV7-7 and J usage is TRBJ2-7; as DNA is missing, the TRBD1 call by TCRdb cannot be tested. The CDR3 sequence is 15 residues long. Germline V CDR1 and CDR2: SSHAT, FNYEAQ (reference sequence).

This rearrangement joins TRBV11-3 to TRBJ2-1; lacking DNA, the TRBD2 call made by TCRdb goes unchecked. Germline loops: CDR1 SGHNT, CDR2 YENEEA. The CDR3 is made up of 16 amino acids. CDR3: CASSTGLNPTYNEQFF.

CDR3 protein: CASSLTGNGWELFF. The chain joins TRBV7-8 to TRBJ2-2; TCRdb picks TRBD1, but there is no DNA to check that call. This CDR3 spans 14 amino acids. Looked up from germline, CDR1 is SGHVS and CDR2 is FQNEAQ.

Frequency places this clonotype as medium-sized. The rearrangement joins TRBV21-1 to TRBJ2-4; without DNA, the TCRdb call of TRBD1 cannot be checked. TRBV21-1 is a known pseudogene. The CDR3 has 17 residues. Here the CDR3 reads CAWRTGDEKIAKNIQYF.

V is TRBV29-1 and J is TRBJ1-2. CDR3 length: 13 amino acids. CDR1 and CDR2 (germline): SQVTM, ANQGSEA. Here the CDR3 reads CSVEGGPGYGYTF.

V is TRBV4-1 and J is TRBJ1-1; the TRBD1 assignment by TCRdb is unverifiable without DNA. The CDR3 contains 16 residues. The V gene's germline CDR1 is MGHRA and CDR2 YSYEKL. CDR3 sequence: CASSHWTGPGYAEAFF.

The chain is built from TRBV7-6 and TRBJ2-5; lacking DNA, the TRBD2 call made by TCRdb goes unchecked. This CDR3 spans 12 amino acids. The germline gives CDR1 SGHVS, CDR2 FNYEAQ. CDR3 loop: CASSPEGNLQYF.

The CDR3 sequence is CASSFTLAGTDTQYF. This chain uses TRBV7-2 with TRBJ2-3; the D gene TCRdb calls, TRBD2, cannot be checked with no DNA. The CDR3 has 15 residues. Germline CDR1 and CDR2: SGHTA and FQGNSA.

This chain joins TRBV12-3 or TRBV12-4 and TRBJ2-3; TCRdb returns TRBD2, unconfirmable since there is no DNA. This CDR3 contains 19 residues. The CDR3 loop is CASSPRPGTSGGVEDTQYF.

The chain combines TRBV12-3 or TRBV12-4 with TRBJ2-7; TCRdb selects TRBD1, and the lack of DNA leaves this call unchecked. The CDR3 extends over 11 amino acids. This CDR3 reads CASSIGTGEYF.

The chain combines TRBV20-1 with TRBJ2-1; TCRdb calls TRBD1, which cannot be checked without DNA. Germline V gene data show CDR1 as DFQATT and CDR2 as SNEGSKA (reference sequence). This CDR3 spans 15 amino acids. CDR3 in amino acids: CSARLGAADYNEQFF.

This chain links TRBV6-4 with TRBJ1-3; TCRdb proposes TRBD1, but this gene call is untestable without DNA. The CDR3 extends over 18 amino acids. Germline values: CDR1 MRHNA, CDR2 SNTAGT. The CDR3 protein is CASSDSNGQGVFGNTIYF.

The rearrangement uses TRBV6-2 or TRBV6-3 and TRBJ1-2; TCRdb gives TRBD1 as the D gene, but with no DNA this cannot be confirmed. This CDR3 contains 13 residues. Per the germline V gene, CDR1 is MNHEY and CDR2 is SVGEGT. The CDR3 here is CASSYYDREGYTF.

The gene calls are TRBV7-9 and TRBJ2-3; absent DNA, TCRdb's TRBD2 call cannot be checked. This CDR3 comprises 11 residues. Germline V gives CDR1 SEHNR, CDR2 FQNEAQ (reference sequence). The chain's CDR3 is CCYGRIDTQYF.

This rearrangement joins TRBV12-3 or TRBV12-4 to TRBJ2-5; TCRdb picks TRBD1, but there is no DNA to check that call. The CDR3 length is 14 residues. The chain's CDR3 is CASSLERGWETQYF.